The 23 T cell receptor beta chains below were found in one sample sequenced in a study of memory CD4+ T cells and cytomegalovirus serostatus. The sort gate was single viable CD3+CD4+CD8-CD45RO+ cells for memory CD4+ T cells. Only in-frame clones appear in the TCRdb table, and some are missing; sequencing was by immunoSEQ multiplex PCR. The table includes just under 95,000 clones, roughly 80% detected once. Sequencing was done on a sample of memory CD4+ T cells from blood. The receptors were sampled from an adult in good health and CMV-seropositive.

The rearrangement uses TRBV28 and TRBJ1-2; TRBD1 is a possible D gene (6 bases). CDR3 length equals 13 residues. Germline lookup yields CDR1 MDHEN and CDR2 SYDVKM. Trimming removed 8 bases at V and 6 bases at J, with 16 bases between. The CDR3 DNA reads as TGTGCCAGCTCCCAAGGGGGTATGGATGGCTACACCTTC. Encoded protein: CASSQGGMDGYTF.

The chain recombines TRBV2 with TRBJ1-1; no firm D call. Germline CDR1 SNHLY, CDR2 FYNNEI. The ends were cut back, 7 bases at V and 4 bases at J, with 13 bases in the middle. The CDR3 is 13 amino acids. CDR3 region: CASTFGSGTEAFF. The CDR3 DNA reads TGTGCCAGCACGTTCGGGAGCGGCACTGAAGCTTTCTTT.

V usage is TRBV13 and J usage is TRBJ1-2; the match to TRBD1 covers 7 bases. CDR3 length: 12 residues. Germline-derived CDR1 and CDR2 are PRHDT and FYEKMQ (reference sequence). After removal of 5 bases from V and 8 bases from J, the junction contained 5 bases not matched to a gene. This CDR3 reads CASSPTGDGYTF. The CDR3 bases are TGTGCCAGCAGCCCTACAGGGGACGGCTACACCTTC.

This sequence joins TRBV13 and TRBJ2-7; tentative D call: TRBD1 (5 bases). CDR3 length: 14 residues. Germline CDR1 PRHDT, CDR2 FYEKMQ (reference sequence). V lost 4 bases to trimming and J lost 2 bases, with 12 bases between them. CDR3 sequence (DNA): TGTGCCAGCAGCTCTACTCGACAGCCCTACGAGCAGTACTTC. Translated: CASSSTRQPYEQYF.

This clone has only one observation. The V call is TRBV5-1, the J call TRBJ2-3; tentatively, D is TRBD2 (5 bases). Germline assignment: CDR1 SGHRS and CDR2 YFSETQ. Deletions cut 2 bases from V and 0 bases from J, with 13 bases between. The CDR3 totals 16 residues. The CDR3 bases are TGCGCCAGCAGCTTACTCCCAACTAGTAGCACAGATACGCAGTATTTT. Amino acids: CASSLLPTSSTDTQYF.

This chain joins TRBV10-1 and TRBJ2-5; D is unresolved. The CDR3 has 13 residues. V gave up 4 bases and J gave up 2 bases, with 8 bases separating them. Germline V gene data show CDR1 as WNHNN and CDR2 as SYGVQD (reference sequence). The CDR3 spells CASSVTLQETQYF. The CDR3 DNA follows: TGCGCCAGCAGTGTCACCTTACAAGAGACCCAGTACTTC.

The rearrangement links TRBV11-3 to TRBJ2-5; D possibly corresponds to TRBD2 (6 bases). This CDR3 spans 14 amino acids. CDR1 and CDR2 from the germline V gene are SGHNT and YENEEA. The V and J ends lost 5 bases and 1 base respectively, with 11 bases between them. CDR3: CASSLGGAQETQYF. The CDR3 DNA sequence: TGTGCCAGCAGCCTAGGAGGGGCCCAAGAGACCCAGTACTTC.

J is TRBJ2-3 and V is TRBV7-9, with 12 positions matching TRBD2. Germline V gives CDR1 SEHNR, CDR2 FQNEAQ (reference sequence). This CDR3 has 15 amino acids. With V trimmed by 10 bases and J by 3 bases, 8 bases remained unmatched. This chain's CDR3 is CAIPRLAGVTDTQYF. The CDR3, as DNA: TGTGCCATCCCTAGACTAGCGGGAGTAACAGATACGCAGTATTTT.

The chain joins TRBV5-1 to TRBJ1-1; 7 nucleotides line up with TRBD1. The CDR3 has 14 amino acids. V lost 2 bases and J lost 4; bases outside the gene matches: 5. Germline V gene lookup returns CDR1 SGHRS and CDR2 YFSETQ. CDR3 amino acids: CASSFTGDGTEAFF. The CDR3 region has the DNA TGCGCCAGCAGCTTCACAGGGGATGGCACTGAAGCTTTCTTT.

The chain uses TRBV2 and TRBJ2-3; weak D call: TRBD2 (6 bases). Trimming stripped 2 bases from V and 2 bases from J, with 14 bases between. The CDR3 runs 16 residues. Germline lookup yields CDR1 SNHLY and CDR2 FYNNEI. The CDR3 loop reads CASSEYAGTITDTQYF. The CDR3 DNA sequence: TGTGCCAGCAGTGAATATGCGGGGACGATCACAGATACGCAGTATTTT.

V and J are TRBV5-6 and TRBJ1-4, with 9 bases aligning to TRBD1. Germline CDR1 is SGHDT and CDR2 is YYEEEE. With 0 bases clipped from V and 7 bases from J, the junction kept 1 base outside the gene matches. This CDR3 region has 14 residues. The CDR3 DNA reads as TGTGCCAGCAGCTTGGGACAGGGGGTTGAAAAACTGTTTTTT. This sequence encodes CASSLGQGVEKLFF.

This clone was observed a handful of times. V is TRBV29-1 and J is TRBJ1-1; a weak D match, TRBD1 (6 bases). V was cut by 7 bases and J by 6 bases, with 18 bases left in between. The germline CDR1 and CDR2 sequences are SQVTM and ANQGSEA. The CDR3 is 13 residues long. The CDR3, as DNA: TGCAGCGCCAAGAGGGGGAAGGGTGCTGAAGCTTTCTTT. Its protein product is CSAKRGKGAEAFF.

Only a few counts were recorded for this clone. V is TRBV9 and J is TRBJ2-1; 9 positions agree with TRBD1. V trimming: 3 bases; J trimming: 8 bases; junction bases outside the gene matches: 3. The germline V gene has CDR1 SGDLS and CDR2 YYNGEE. This CDR3 spans 13 amino acids. The CDR3 nucleotides read TGTGCCAGCAGCGCCCGGACAGGGGATGAGCAGTTCTTC. Its translation: CASSARTGDEQFF. Drawing the rest from reference TRBV9 and TRBJ2-1, the complete variable domain is DSGVTQTPKHLITATGQRVTLRCSPRSGDLSVYWYQQSLDQGLQFLIQYYNGEERAKGNILERFSAQQFPDLHSELNLSSLELGDSALYFCASSARTGDEQFFGPGTRLTVL.

The chain has TRBV5-1 and TRBJ1-2; the D gene is possibly TRBD1 (5 bases). The CDR3 length is 14 residues. V lost 4 bases and J 3 bases, leaving 13 bases between the germline ends. Germline-derived CDR1 and CDR2 are SGHRS and YFSETQ. CDR3 region: CASSREGKDYGYTF. For the CDR3, the DNA is TGCGCCAGCAGCCGGGAGGGGAAGGACTATGGCTACACCTTC. The full variable domain, completed using reference TRBV5-1 and TRBJ1-2, is KAGVTQTPRYLIKTRGQQVTLSCSPISGHRSVSWYQQTPGQGLQFLFEYFSETQRNKGNFPGRFSGRQFSNSRSEMNVSTLELGDSALYLCASSREGKDYGYTFGSGTRLTVV.

V and J are TRBV7-2 and TRBJ1-5; maybe TRBD1 (5 bases). The CDR3 covers 15 residues. The germline gives CDR1 SGHTA, CDR2 FQGNSA. V lost 4 bases, J lost 0 bases, and 10 bases lay in between. Written as DNA, the CDR3 is TGTGCCAGCAGCTCCCACCAGGGTAGCAATCAGCCCCAGCATTTT. Encoded protein: CASSSHQGSNQPQHF.

This rearrangement joins TRBV27 to TRBJ1-4, with D maybe TRBD1 (5 bases). The CDR3 has 13 residues. The ends were cut back, 6 bases at V and 7 bases at J, with 12 bases in the middle. Looked up from germline, CDR1 is MNHEY and CDR2 is SMNVEV (reference sequence). CDR3 residues: CASSRLQGEKLFF. CDR3 bases: TGTGCCAGCAGCCGATTGCAGGGTGAAAAACTGTTTTTT.

The chain carries TRBV5-4 and TRBJ1-1, with TRBD1 as a possible D gene (6 bases). Trimming took 0 bases from V and 0 from J, leaving 9 bases between them. The germline CDR1 and CDR2 sequences are SGHNT and YYREEE (reference sequence). The CDR3 totals 15 residues. The CDR3 nucleotides are TGTGCCAGCAGCTTGGGGGGACAATTGAACACTGAAGCTTTCTTT. It specifies CASSLGGQLNTEAFF.

This clone was detected a few times. The rearrangement links TRBV6-5 to TRBJ2-7; either TRBD1 or TRBD2 may fit D (5 bases each). V lost 2 bases and J 5 bases, leaving 10 bases between the germline ends. CDR3 length: 13 amino acids. CDR1 MNHEY and CDR2 SVGAGI come from the germline V gene. CDR3: CASSYRQGHEQYF. The CDR3 DNA sequence: TGTGCCAGCAGTTACCGGCAGGGACACGAGCAGTACTTC.

In this sample, this clone turned up a few times. This chain connects TRBV5-1 to TRBJ1-1; no reliable D call. The germline V gene has CDR1 SGHRS and CDR2 YFSETQ. The length of the CDR3 is 16 residues. The V gene lost 4 bases and the J gene lost 0 bases, with 16 bases spanning the gap. The DNA of the CDR3 is TGCGCCAGCAGCGCGGCCCCCGACACTCTGAACACTGAAGCTTTCTTT. Translated: CASSAAPDTLNTEAFF.

The chain has TRBV18 and TRBJ2-5; D call uncertain. Germline V gene lookup returns CDR1 KGHSH and CDR2 LQKENI. The CDR3 covers 12 residues. Deletions cut 5 bases from V and 5 bases from J, with 9 bases between. This CDR3 reads CASSSSSETQYF. For the CDR3, the DNA is TGTGCCAGCTCATCCTCTTCGGAGACCCAGTACTTC.

V gene TRBV30 combines with J gene TRBJ2-1; 8 nucleotides match TRBD2. V shed 3 bases and J 7 bases; nucleotides not matched to a gene: 8. Germline V gene sequence: CDR1 GTSNPN, CDR2 SVGIG (reference sequence). The CDR3 runs to 14 residues. The CDR3 nucleotides are TGTGCCTGGAGCATCGGGATAGCGGGAAATGAGCAGTTCTTC. Translation gives CAWSIGIAGNEQFF.

The chain has TRBV28 and TRBJ1-2; no clear D. With 2 bases removed from V and 5 bases from J, the gap between germline ends came to 9 bases. The CDR3 is 13 residues long. Per the germline V gene, CDR1 is MDHEN and CDR2 is SYDVKM. The CDR3, as DNA: TGTGCCAGCAGTTTACTGCAGCCTTATGGCTACACCTTC. It specifies CASSLLQPYGYTF.

The chain has TRBV7-8 and TRBJ1-2; D gene ambiguous. Deletions cut 5 bases from V and 10 bases from J, with 14 bases between. The CDR3 has 12 residues. The germline V gene has CDR1 SGHVS and CDR2 FQNEAQ. The CDR3 bases are TGTGCCAGCAGCCCGACGCTTGTTGTCTACACCTTC. Its protein product is CASSPTLVVYTF. The full variable domain, completed using reference TRBV7-8 and TRBJ1-2, is GAGVSQSPRYKVAKRGQDVALRCDPISGHVSLFWYQQALGQGPEFLTYFQNEAQLDKSGLPSDRFFAERPEGSVSTLKIQRTQQEDSAVYLCASSPTLVVYTFGSGTRLTVV.